Listed here are 19 T cell receptor beta chains from one sample, sequenced in a study of memory CD4+ T cells and cytomegalovirus serostatus. Using immunoSEQ multiplex PCR, the repertoire was profiled, and TCRdb retains in-frame clones only, with some absent. The sample shows roughly 50,000 clones, approximately 86% of them seen only once. The sort gate was single viable CD3+CD4+CD8-CD45RO+ cells for memory CD4+ T cells. The material sequenced was memory CD4+ T cells from blood. These receptors were taken from an adult in good health and CMV-seronegative. Some clones in this sample may be carry-over from other donors' samples.

The chain carries TRBV30 and TRBJ2-7; D is unresolved. This CDR3 is built from 12 residues. Trimming took 2 bases from V and 0 from J, leaving 5 bases between them. The V gene's germline CDR1 is GTSNPN and CDR2 SVGIG (reference sequence). CDR3 in amino acids: CAWSSDSYEQYF. CDR3 sequence (DNA): TGTGCCTGGAGTAGTGACTCCTACGAGCAGTACTTC.

CDR3 sequence reads: CASSYPGAPTGEQYF. CDR3 bases: TGTGCCAGCAGCTACCCCGGGGCCCCTACGGGCGAGCAGTACTTC. The chain uses TRBV6-7 and TRBJ2-7, with D perhaps TRBD1 or TRBD2 (5 bases each). TRBV6-7 is marked as an open reading frame, function uncertain. This CDR3 has 15 amino acids. V dropped 6 bases and J dropped 6 bases, with 21 bases sitting between them.

The V gene is TRBV14, the J gene TRBJ1-3, with D perhaps TRBD1 (6 bases). This CDR3 is 19 amino acids long. The germline gives CDR1 SGHDN, CDR2 FVKESK. The ends were cut back, 1 base at V and 0 bases at J, with 19 bases in the middle. CDR3 protein: CASSQADRSVGVSGNTIYF. The CDR3 bases are TGTGCCAGCAGCCAAGCTGACAGGAGTGTGGGTGTCTCTGGAAACACCATATATTTT.

The chain has TRBV7-3 and TRBJ2-1; no definite D call. Germline V lookup: CDR1 SGHTA, CDR2 FQGTGA. There are 14 residues in the CDR3. The V end lost 2 bases, the J end lost 2 bases, and 7 bases lay between the germline ends. CDR3 DNA: TGTGCCAGCAGCTTATTGAACACCTACAATGAGCAGTTCTTC. Its protein product is CASSLLNTYNEQFF. Full variable domain (rest looked up from reference TRBV7-3 and TRBJ2-1): GAGVSQTPSNKVTEKGKYVELRCDPISGHTALYWYRQSLGQGPEFLIYFQGTGAADDSGLPNDRFFAVRPEGSVSTLKIQRTERGDSAVYLCASSLLNTYNEQFFGPGTRLTVL.

This chain connects TRBV4-2 to TRBJ2-6; 9 nucleotides line up with TRBD1. The germline CDR1 and CDR2 sequences are LGHNA and YNFKEQ. CDR3 size: 20 residues. Germline trimming cut 0 bases from V and 2 bases from J; bases unmatched to any gene: 11. The CDR3 sequence: CASSQDRMDRGSPGANVLTF. The CDR3 bases are TGTGCCAGCAGCCAAGATCGAATGGACAGGGGTTCCCCTGGGGCCAACGTCCTGACTTTC.

The chain couples TRBV18 to TRBJ2-2; D possibly corresponds to TRBD2 (6 bases). The germline V and J ends were trimmed by 3 bases and 4 bases, with 18 bases remaining between them. Per the germline V gene, CDR1 is KGHSH and CDR2 is LQKENI. CDR3 length: 17 amino acids. CDR3: CASSPTEGGVLTGELFF. CDR3 sequence (DNA): TGTGCCAGCTCACCGACGGAGGGTGGTGTTCTCACCGGGGAGCTGTTTTTT.

The genes are TRBV28 and TRBJ1-1; a possible D gene is TRBD1 (6 bases). Trimming left V 7 bases short and J 9 bases short, with 18 bases between. Looked up from germline, CDR1 is MDHEN and CDR2 is SYDVKM. The CDR3 consists of 13 residues. The CDR3 DNA follows: TGTGCCAGCAAGGGGGGATCTATACTCCAAGCTTTCTTT. It is translated as CASKGGSILQAFF.

This chain links TRBV14 with TRBJ2-3; D call uncertain. The CDR3 runs 15 residues. Germline values: CDR1 SGHDN, CDR2 FVKESK. Trimming took off 4 bases at V and 0 bases at J, with 11 bases between the two ends. This chain's CDR3 is CASSLFGLSTDTQYF. In nucleotides, the CDR3 is TGTGCCAGCAGCCTGTTTGGCCTAAGCACAGATACGCAGTATTTT.

The chain links TRBV6-1 to TRBJ2-7; the match to TRBD1 covers 9 bases. Trimming cost V 0 bases and J 6 bases; bases outside gene matches: 6. This CDR3 is built from 15 residues. The V gene's germline CDR1 is MNHNS and CDR2 SASEGT. The CDR3 sequence: CASSEAANRGLEQYF. The CDR3 region has the DNA TGTGCCAGCAGTGAAGCGGCGAACAGGGGGCTCGAGCAGTACTTC.

This chain joins TRBV7-3 and TRBJ2-1, with 10 bases that match TRBD1. J lost 10 bases, V lost 4 bases, and 10 bases had no gene match. Germline CDR1 and CDR2: SGHTA and FQGTGA. The CDR3 length is 15 residues. CDR3 sequence: CASSSQGTGVGEQFF. As DNA, the CDR3 is TGTGCCAGCAGCTCCCAGGGGACAGGGGTGGGAGAGCAGTTCTTC.

The CDR3 nucleotides are TGTGCCAGCAGACGGGACTTAAACTACGAGCAGTACTTC. This sequence encodes CASRRDLNYEQYF. The chain carries TRBV7-8 and TRBJ2-7, with D perhaps matching TRBD2 (6 bases). Germline assignment: CDR1 SGHVS and CDR2 FQNEAQ. Trimming left V 6 bases short and J 3 bases short, with 12 bases between. This CDR3 has 13 residues. The variable domain in full, completed from reference TRBV7-8 and TRBJ2-7, reads GAGVSQSPRYKVAKRGQDVALRCDPISGHVSLFWYQQALGQGPEFLTYFQNEAQLDKSGLPSDRFFAERPEGSVSTLKIQRTQQEDSAVYLCASRRDLNYEQYFGPGTRLTVT.

CDR3 DNA sequence: TGTGCCATCAGTGAGAGCCCTTCACGCCTCGGTCAGCCCCAGCATTTT. It codes for CAISESPSRLGQPQHF. V gene TRBV10-3 combines with J gene TRBJ1-5; no clear D gene. The germline V gene has CDR1 ENHRY and CDR2 SYGVKD. The V and J ends lost 2 bases and 6 bases respectively, with 17 bases between them. The CDR3 sequence is 16 residues long.

This clone is medium-sized in the sample. The V call is TRBV7-9, the J call TRBJ1-2, with TRBD1 identical over 8 bases. After removal of 1 base from V and 3 bases from J, the junction contained 4 bases not matched to a gene. The CDR3 has 15 residues. Germline assignment: CDR1 SEHNR and CDR2 FQNEAQ (reference sequence). CDR3 sequence: CASSLVGTGHYGYTF. In DNA, the CDR3 is TGTGCCAGCAGCTTAGTTGGGACAGGTCACTATGGCTACACCTTC.

This chain connects TRBV15 to TRBJ2-3; a possible D gene is TRBD2 (6 bases). Trimming removed 1 base at V and 5 bases at J, with 16 bases between. Germline V CDR1 and CDR2: LNHNV, YYDKDF (reference sequence). The CDR3 spans 16 residues. The chain's CDR3 is CATSRVGGTSRDTQYF. The CDR3 DNA reads as TGTGCCACCAGCAGAGTTGGTGGGACTTCACGAGATACGCAGTATTTT.

The chain joins TRBV28 to TRBJ1-5; D gene unclear. Germline V CDR1 and CDR2: MDHEN, SYDVKM. The V end lost 3 bases, the J end lost 7 bases, and 13 bases lay between the germline ends. This CDR3 spans 14 amino acids. The CDR3 sequence: CASSFKLPGQPQHF. CDR3 in DNA: TGTGCCAGCAGTTTCAAGCTGCCCGGACAGCCCCAGCATTTT.

This chain uses TRBV4-2 with TRBJ2-5; D perhaps matches TRBD2 (5 bases). CDR1 is LGHNA, CDR2 YNFKEQ, per germline. There are 13 residues in the CDR3. The germline V and J ends were trimmed by 4 bases and 7 bases, with 13 bases remaining between them. CDR3 sequence: CASSPSSRGTQYF. In DNA form, the CDR3 reads TGTGCCAGCAGCCCCAGCTCACGGGGGACCCAGTACTTC.

This chain connects TRBV11-3 to TRBJ2-2, with a possible D match to TRBD2 (6 bases). Trimming shortened V by 4 bases and J by 9 bases, and 12 bases separated the two germline ends. Germline CDR1 is SGHNT and CDR2 is YENEEA. The length of the CDR3 is 13 residues. CDR3 region: CASSSGGNRELFF. DNA of the CDR3: TGTGCCAGCAGCTCTGGGGGGAACCGGGAGCTGTTTTTT.

The sample holds a few counts of this clone. This sequence joins TRBV18 and TRBJ1-1, with unresolved D. Germline assignment: CDR1 KGHSH and CDR2 LQKENI. The V end lost 4 bases, the J end lost 1 base, and 7 bases lay between the germline ends. The CDR3 is 13 residues long. CDR3 protein: CASSRDPNTEAFF. The DNA for the CDR3 is TGTGCCAGCTCACGAGATCCGAACACTGAAGCTTTCTTT. Variable domain in full (rest from reference TRBV18 and TRBJ1-1): NAGVMQNPRHLVRRRGQEARLRCSPMKGHSHVYWYRQLPEEGLKFMVYLQKENIIDESGMPKERFSAEFPKEGPSILRIQQVVRGDSAAYFCASSRDPNTEAFFGQGTRLTVV.

The rearrangement joins TRBV11-3 to TRBJ2-5, with D maybe TRBD1 (7 bases). Trimming shortened V by 5 bases and J by 5 bases, and 12 bases separated the two germline ends. CDR1 is SGHNT and CDR2 is YENEEA in the germline V gene. The CDR3 length is 13 residues. The chain's CDR3 is CASSLQGTETQYF. CDR3 DNA sequence: TGTGCCAGCAGCCTACAGGGGACTGAGACCCAGTACTTC.